This T cell receptor beta chain was profiled in a study of T-cell reconstitution after alpha-beta-depleted transplantation in children. Study-level points and caveats: For some patients, TCRbeta diversity was high at day 60 because of recipient T cells and thymic progenitors that survived. At around two months after transplant, the alpha-beta T cells were reportedly derived from several hundred expanded clones that came from non-depleted graft cells. One year after transplant, T-cell counts and diversity came mostly from newly produced T cells.

Unique molecular identifiers were incorporated during preparation of the TCRbeta library. Via MiXCR, TCRdb re-called the PCR reads, giving one row per CDR3 protein. Here the sample spans around 490,000 distinct CDR3 sequences, about an eighth being singletons. This clonotype occurred a few times. What it binds is unknown. This TCR was sampled from a female patient aged 2-10 years who had a stem cell transplant for aplastic anemia, so the T cells may come from the graft donor. Sequenced here: PBMCs, mostly from graft donor cells, sampled 180 days after TCRalphabeta/CD19-depleted stem cell transplant.

CDR3 loop: CASSQDPGTSGYEQYF. The CDR3 bases are TGTGCCAGCAGCCAAGACCCCGGGACTAGCGGCTACGAGCAGTACTTC. The chain links TRBV4-2 to TRBJ2-7; 11 bases agree with TRBD2. Trimming cost V 0 bases and J 3 bases; bases outside gene matches: 4. The V gene's germline CDR1 is LGHNA and CDR2 YNFKEQ. The CDR3 is 16 amino acids.